This TCR beta chain was identified during a study of OX40 agonist ivuxolimab in advanced cancers. CDR1 is SGHNT and CDR2 is YENEEA in the germline V gene. The length of the CDR3 is 13 residues. The V gene lost 5 bases and the J gene lost 6 bases, with 13 bases spanning the gap. This table comes from immunoSEQ multiplex PCR, and its TCRdb copy is limited to in-frame clones, with some not included. The sample holds over 75,000 clones; more than 80% are singletons and the top ten take about 8.5%. This clone showed up just once. Its antigen is as yet unknown. General study points: CD4+ and CD8+ T cells in blood underwent clonal expansion by week 6 at 0.1 to 3.0 mg/kg.

The clonotype originates from an adult with an advanced solid tumor such as melanoma, head and neck, liver or kidney cancer. Source: CD4+ or CD8+ T cells sorted from blood, taken in a trial of the OX40 agonist ivuxolimab. The chain links TRBV11-3 to TRBJ1-1; D gene uncertain. CDR3 nucleotides: TGTGCCAGCAGCCTCCCGGGGTGGTCTGAAGCTTTCTTT. Its protein is CASSLPGWSEAFF.